Listed here are 14 T cell receptor beta chains from one sample, sequenced in a study of blood T cell repertoires in COVID-19. The protocol was immunoSEQ multiplex PCR, while the TCRdb copy is restricted to in-frame clones and leaves out a portion. The data show around 100,000 clones, with approximately 92% seen just once and over 5.5% held by the top ten. Sequencing was performed on peripheral blood. These receptors were collected from a man between 50 and 59 years old with active COVID-19.

For this clone: An end of the junction does not agree with germline; a read error may underlie this. The V call is TRBV18, the J call TRBJ2-7, with 15 bases matching TRBD2. There are 15 residues in the CDR3. The germline gives CDR1 KGHSH, CDR2 LQKENI. The DNA of the CDR3 is TGTGCCAGCTCACCAGAGGGACTAGCGGGAGGTTTTTTGCACTTC. It codes for CASSPEGLAGGFLHF.

In its sample, this clone was seen once. The J gene is TRBJ2-1, the V gene TRBV6-6, with 12 bases aligning to TRBD2. Per the germline V gene, CDR1 is MNHNY and CDR2 is SVGAGI (reference sequence). The CDR3 totals 17 residues. Trimming took 5 bases from V and 2 from J; bases not matched to a gene: 7. Here the CDR3 DNA reads TGTGCCAGCAGTCCCCCGGGACTAGCGGGTACCTACAATGAGCAGTTCTTC. Protein sequence: CASSPPGLAGTYNEQFF.

The V and J genes are TRBV2 and TRBJ1-5; the D gene is possibly TRBD1 (5 bases). This CDR3 comprises 14 residues. The V end lost 7 bases, the J end lost 7 bases, and 17 bases lay between the germline ends. Germline V gene data show CDR1 as SNHLY and CDR2 as FYNNEI. The DNA for the CDR3 is TGTGCCAGCACTCGCCAGGGCGAGGAACAGCCCCAGCATTTT. It translates to CASTRQGEEQPQHF.

The chain uses TRBV20-1 and TRBJ2-7; D remains ambiguous. Trimming removed 0 bases at V and 4 bases at J, with 4 bases between. Germline loops: CDR1 DFQATT, CDR2 SNEGSKA (reference sequence). This CDR3 is 11 amino acids long. CDR3: CSARDLYEQYF. CDR3 nucleotides: TGCAGTGCTAGAGACCTATACGAGCAGTACTTC.

This chain links TRBV5-1 with TRBJ2-1; 7 bases fit TRBD1. J lost 12 bases, V lost 2 bases, and 5 bases had no gene match. The germline CDR1 and CDR2 sequences are SGHRS and YFSETQ. The CDR3 length is 12 residues. The CDR3 region has the DNA TGCGCCAGCAGCTTTCTACAGGGGAGGCAGTTCTTC. Translation: CASSFLQGRQFF.

The gene calls are TRBV9 and TRBJ2-3; D is ambiguous. Germline V gives CDR1 SGDLS, CDR2 YYNGEE. The V end lost 4 bases, the J end lost 0 bases, and 9 bases lay between the germline ends. There are 14 residues in the CDR3. Written as DNA, the CDR3 is TGTGCCAGCAGCCCCCGAGTTAGCACAGATACGCAGTATTTT. Translating gives CASSPRVSTDTQYF.

The V gene is TRBV7-6, the J gene TRBJ2-6; D is possibly TRBD1 (6 bases). V gave up 5 bases and J gave up 0 bases, with 14 bases separating them. The CDR3 sequence is 17 residues long. Germline V gives CDR1 SGHVS, CDR2 FNYEAQ. The CDR3 DNA follows: TGTGCCAGCAGCCCGCAGGGGTTACACTCTGGGGCCAACGTCCTGACTTTC. Translating it yields CASSPQGLHSGANVLTF.

The rearrangement uses TRBV5-1 and TRBJ2-3; 10 bases are a match to TRBD1. CDR1 and CDR2 (germline): SGHRS, YFSETQ. The V segment lost 3 bases and the J segment 3 bases; nucleotides outside the gene matches: 7. This CDR3 region has 16 residues. CDR3 coding DNA: TGCGCCAGCAGCTGGATGGGACAGGGGTTTACAGATACGCAGTATTTT. This encodes CASSWMGQGFTDTQYF.

A single count supports this clone. The gene calls are TRBV5-1 and TRBJ2-2; D is uncertain. Trimming cost V 0 bases and J 2 bases, with 17 bases left between them. The CDR3 has 18 amino acids. Per germline, CDR1 SGHRS and CDR2 YFSETQ. The CDR3 protein is CASSLGLSVGLNTGELFF. The DNA for the CDR3 is TGCGCCAGCAGCTTGGGCCTTTCAGTGGGCCTAAACACCGGGGAGCTGTTTTTT.

CDR3 sequence reads: CASSHGTSSYNEQFF. CDR3 bases: TGCGCCAGCAGCCACGGGACTAGCTCCTACAATGAGCAGTTCTTC. The genes are TRBV4-1 and TRBJ2-1, with 8 bases aligning to TRBD2. Trimming cost V 3 bases and J 0 bases; bases outside gene matches: 1. This CDR3 has 15 amino acids. Germline V gives CDR1 MGHRA, CDR2 YSYEKL.

The V and J genes are TRBV25-1 and TRBJ1-4, with 7 nucleotides matching TRBD1. J lost 4 bases, V lost 4 bases, and 6 bases had no gene match. CDR1 is MGHDK and CDR2 is SYGVNS in the germline V gene. The length of the CDR3 is 15 residues. As DNA, the CDR3 is TGTGCCAGCAGTGGACTGGGACAGATTAATGAAAAACTGTTTTTT. Translation gives CASSGLGQINEKLFF.

The chain is built from TRBV28 and TRBJ1-2; 8 positions match TRBD1. V lost 6 bases and J lost 0; bases outside the gene matches: 12. The CDR3 extends over 17 amino acids. CDR1 is MDHEN, CDR2 SYDVKM, per germline. The CDR3 coding sequence is TGTGCCAGCAGCCCCCTTCGACAGGGGAAAGCTAACTATGGCTACACCTTC. Amino acids: CASSPLRQGKANYGYTF.

The CDR3 reads CASSVTGVEGGYTF. The DNA for the CDR3 is TGCGCCAGCAGCGTTACAGGGGTGGAGGGTGGCTACACCTTC. The J gene is TRBJ1-2, the V gene TRBV4-1; TRBD1 agrees at 7 bases. Losses at the gene ends were 5 bases for V and 7 bases for J; bases not matched to a gene: 10. CDR3 length: 14 amino acids. CDR1 is MGHRA, CDR2 YSYEKL, per germline.

This rearrangement joins TRBV11-3 to TRBJ1-6; 7 nucleotides line up with TRBD1. The CDR3 runs 17 residues. V shed 2 bases and J 11 bases; nucleotides not matched to a gene: 15. In germline, CDR1 is SGHNT, CDR2 YENEEA. The CDR3 region has the DNA TGTGCCAGCAGCTTACCCCGACAGGGATATTCGTGGGCACCCCTCCACTTT. Protein sequence: CASSLPRQGYSWAPLHF. The variable domain in full, completed from reference TRBV11-3 and TRBJ1-6, reads EAGVVQSPRYKIIEKKQPVAFWCNPISGHNTLYWYLQNLGQGPELLIRYENEEAVDDSQLPKDRFSAERLKGVDSTLKIQPAELGDSAVYLCASSLPRQGYSWAPLHFGNGTRLTVT.